This T cell receptor (beta chain) was obtained from a study of T-cell reconstitution after alpha-beta-depleted transplantation in children. For TCRbeta, the library was prepared with unique molecular identifiers. TCRdb re-derived calls from the PCR reads in MiXCR, one entry per CDR3 protein. The sample has 260,000 or so distinct CDR3 sequences; about 12% are singletons. This clonotype was found many times. V shed 4 bases, J shed 7 bases, and the junction held 6 bases outside the gene matches. Germline CDR1 and CDR2: KGHDR and SFDVKD. The CDR3 length is 14 residues. Sequences were derived from PBMCs from the stem cell graft donor, sampled from the stem cell graft. The sequence derives from a human donor who donated a stem cell graft to a child with acute lymphoblastic leukemia. The rearrangement links TRBV24-1 to TRBJ2-5; the match to TRBD1 covers 9 bases. CDR3 in amino acids: CATSEGQGCGTQYF. The CDR3 nucleotides read TGTGCCACCAGTGAGGGACAGGGTTGTGGGACCCAGTACTTC.